This TCR beta chain is drawn from a study of T cell responses to AZD1222 COVID-19 vaccine. The study, taken as a whole, reports: Just a handful of AZD1222 recipients tested seropositive at baseline. As reported, nearly half of all spike-specific TCRs target variant regions that are unmutated. At 160-218 and 743-854, vaccine-associated CD4 TCRs were dominant, and they spanned spike. Donor demographics were predominantly white British with a female majority; clonal diversity may be underestimated.

Details on this clone: Its antigen is as yet unknown.

The protocol was immunoSEQ multiplex PCR, while the TCRdb copy is restricted to in-frame clones and leaves out a portion. Counted here are tens of thousands of clones, 85% to 90% occurring once; the ten biggest clones make up about 9.4%. In germline, CDR1 is MNHEY, CDR2 SMNVEV (reference sequence). The CDR3 covers 16 residues. V lost 10 bases and J lost 0, with 18 bases in between. The TCR originated in an adult in good health. The genes are TRBV27 and TRBJ2-2, with TRBD1 as a possible D gene (6 bases). This material consisted of peripheral blood, taken on day 0 of MenACWY control vaccination. Here the CDR3 reads CATHVQGSANTGELFF. DNA of the CDR3: TGTGCCACTCACGTCCAGGGGTCAGCGAACACCGGGGAGCTGTTTTTT.